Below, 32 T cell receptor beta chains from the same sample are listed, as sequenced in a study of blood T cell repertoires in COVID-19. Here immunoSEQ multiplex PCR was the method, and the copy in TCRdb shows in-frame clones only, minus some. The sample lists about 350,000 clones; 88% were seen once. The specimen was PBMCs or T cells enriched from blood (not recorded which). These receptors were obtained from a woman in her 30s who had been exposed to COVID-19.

The CDR3 DNA follows: TGTGCCAGCAGTGAAGGGAGGACAGCAGATACGCAGTATTTT. Translated, it gives CASSEGRTADTQYF. The rearrangement uses TRBV6-1 and TRBJ2-3; TRBD1 might be the D (6 bases). Germline V gene sequence: CDR1 MNHNS, CDR2 SASEGT. The V gene lost 1 base and the J gene lost 4 bases, with 9 bases spanning the gap. The CDR3 runs 14 residues.

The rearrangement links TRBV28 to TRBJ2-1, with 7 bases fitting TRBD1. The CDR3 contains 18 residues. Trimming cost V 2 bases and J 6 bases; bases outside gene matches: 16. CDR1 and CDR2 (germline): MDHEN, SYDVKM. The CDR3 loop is CASSLTVSRGHRGNEQFF. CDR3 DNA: TGTGCCAGCAGTTTAACGGTGTCTAGGGGGCACCGAGGCAATGAGCAGTTCTTC.

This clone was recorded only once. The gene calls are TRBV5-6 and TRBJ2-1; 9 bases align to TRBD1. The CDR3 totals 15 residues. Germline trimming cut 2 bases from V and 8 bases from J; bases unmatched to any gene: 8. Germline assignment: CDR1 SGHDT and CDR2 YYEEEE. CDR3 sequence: CASSFDRGFRDEQFF. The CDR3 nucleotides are TGTGCCAGCAGCTTCGACAGGGGGTTTAGAGATGAGCAGTTCTTC.

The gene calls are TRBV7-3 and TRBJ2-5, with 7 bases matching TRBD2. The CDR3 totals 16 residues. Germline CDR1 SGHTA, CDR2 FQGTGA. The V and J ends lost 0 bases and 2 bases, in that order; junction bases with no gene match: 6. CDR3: CASSLTGGTMQETQYF. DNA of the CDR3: TGTGCCAGCAGCTTAACGGGGGGGACGATGCAAGAGACCCAGTACTTC.

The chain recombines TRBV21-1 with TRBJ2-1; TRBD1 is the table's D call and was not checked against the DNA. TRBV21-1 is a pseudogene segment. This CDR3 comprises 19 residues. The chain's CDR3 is CASSKGATWALVGVNEQFF. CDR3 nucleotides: TGTGCCAGCAGCAAGGGGGCCACTTGGGCGCTAGTGGGAGTCAATGAGCAGTTCTTC.

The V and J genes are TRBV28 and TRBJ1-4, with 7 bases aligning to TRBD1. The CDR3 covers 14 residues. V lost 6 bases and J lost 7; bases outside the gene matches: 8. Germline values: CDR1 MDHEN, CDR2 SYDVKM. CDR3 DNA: TGTGCCAGCAGCCGGGGACAGACCTTTGAAAAACTGTTTTTT. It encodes CASSRGQTFEKLFF.

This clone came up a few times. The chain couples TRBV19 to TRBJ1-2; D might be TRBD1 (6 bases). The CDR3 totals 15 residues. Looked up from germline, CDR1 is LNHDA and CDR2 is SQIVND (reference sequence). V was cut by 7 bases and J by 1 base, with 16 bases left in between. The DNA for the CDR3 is TGTGCCAGTATCTCTGTAGGACAGCTTAACTATGGCTACACCTTC. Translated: CASISVGQLNYGYTF.

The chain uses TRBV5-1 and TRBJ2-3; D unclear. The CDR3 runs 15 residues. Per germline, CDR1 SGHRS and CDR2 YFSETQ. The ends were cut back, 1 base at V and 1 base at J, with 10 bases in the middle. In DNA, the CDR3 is TGCGCCAGCAGCTTGTTCGCGGAGCGCACAGATACGCAGTATTTT. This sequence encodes CASSLFAERTDTQYF.

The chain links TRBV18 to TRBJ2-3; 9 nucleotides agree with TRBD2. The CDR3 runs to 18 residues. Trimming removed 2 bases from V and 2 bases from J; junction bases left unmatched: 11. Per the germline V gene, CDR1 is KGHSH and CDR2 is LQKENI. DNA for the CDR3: TGTGCCAGCTCACCATTGACCGCTAGCGGGAAGTCCACAGATACGCAGTATTTT. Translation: CASSPLTASGKSTDTQYF.

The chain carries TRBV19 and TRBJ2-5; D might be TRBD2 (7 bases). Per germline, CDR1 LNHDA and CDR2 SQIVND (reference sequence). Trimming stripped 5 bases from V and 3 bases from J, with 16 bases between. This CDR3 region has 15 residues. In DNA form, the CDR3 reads TGTGCCAGTAGTCCCGGGGGGCGGGAAAAAGAGACCCAGTACTTC. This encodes CASSPGGREKETQYF.

The CDR3 loop is CASSPMGQGPQPQHF. The DNA of the CDR3 is TGTGCCAGCTCACCCATGGGACAGGGGCCTCAGCCCCAGCATTTT. This chain connects TRBV18 to TRBJ1-5; 10 nucleotides match TRBD1. Germline V gene sequence: CDR1 KGHSH, CDR2 LQKENI. This CDR3 has 15 amino acids. V was pared by 3 bases and J by 6 bases, with 5 bases of the junction left unmatched.

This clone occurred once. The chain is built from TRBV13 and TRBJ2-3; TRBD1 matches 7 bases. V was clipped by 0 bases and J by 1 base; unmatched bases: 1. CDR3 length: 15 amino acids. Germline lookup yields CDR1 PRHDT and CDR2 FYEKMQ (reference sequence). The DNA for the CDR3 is TGTGCCAGCAGCTTAGGAACAGGGGGCACAGATACGCAGTATTTT. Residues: CASSLGTGGTDTQYF.

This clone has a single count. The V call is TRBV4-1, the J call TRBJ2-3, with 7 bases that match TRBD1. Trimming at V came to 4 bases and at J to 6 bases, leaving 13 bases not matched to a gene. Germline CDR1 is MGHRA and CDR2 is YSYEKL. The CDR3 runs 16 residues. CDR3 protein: CASSPLGQGEGDTQYF. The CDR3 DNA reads TGCGCCAGCAGCCCCCTCGGCCAGGGGGAAGGGGATACGCAGTATTTT.

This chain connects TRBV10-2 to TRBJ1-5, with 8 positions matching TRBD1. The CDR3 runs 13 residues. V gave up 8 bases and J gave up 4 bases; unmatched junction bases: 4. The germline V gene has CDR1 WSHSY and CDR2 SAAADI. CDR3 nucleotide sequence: TGCGCCAGCGCCGACAGGGGAAATCAGCCCCAGCATTTT. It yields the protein CASADRGNQPQHF.

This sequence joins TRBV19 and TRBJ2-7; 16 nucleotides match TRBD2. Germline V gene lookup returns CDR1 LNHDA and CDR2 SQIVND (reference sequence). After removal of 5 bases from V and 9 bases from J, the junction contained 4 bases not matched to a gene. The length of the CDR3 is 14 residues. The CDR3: CASSAGTSGRAQYF. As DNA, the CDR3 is TGTGCCAGTAGTGCCGGGACTAGCGGGAGGGCGCAGTACTTC.

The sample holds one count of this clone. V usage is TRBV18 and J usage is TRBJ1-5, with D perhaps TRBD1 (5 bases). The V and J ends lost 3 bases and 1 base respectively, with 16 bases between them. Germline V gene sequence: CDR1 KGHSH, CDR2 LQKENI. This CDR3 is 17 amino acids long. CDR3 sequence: CASSPRSGDWSNQPQHF. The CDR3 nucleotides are TGTGCCAGCTCACCGAGATCTGGGGACTGGAGCAATCAGCCCCAGCATTTT.

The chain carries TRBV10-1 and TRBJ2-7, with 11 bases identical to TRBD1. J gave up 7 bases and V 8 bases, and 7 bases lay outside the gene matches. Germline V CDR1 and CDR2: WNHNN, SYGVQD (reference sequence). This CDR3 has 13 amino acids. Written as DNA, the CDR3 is TGCGCCAGCCGAGGACAGGGGGCAGGGGAGCAGTACTTC. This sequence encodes CASRGQGAGEQYF.

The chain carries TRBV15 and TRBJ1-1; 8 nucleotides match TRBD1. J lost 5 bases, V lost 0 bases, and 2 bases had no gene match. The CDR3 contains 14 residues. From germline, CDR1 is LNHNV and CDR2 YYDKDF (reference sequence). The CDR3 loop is CATSREDRATEAFF. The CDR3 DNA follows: TGTGCCACCAGCAGAGAGGACAGGGCGACTGAAGCTTTCTTT.

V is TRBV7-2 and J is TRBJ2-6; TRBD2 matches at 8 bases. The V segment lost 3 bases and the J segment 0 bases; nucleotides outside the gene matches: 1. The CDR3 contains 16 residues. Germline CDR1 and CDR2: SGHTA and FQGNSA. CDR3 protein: CASSFGGGSGANVLTF. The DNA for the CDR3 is TGTGCCAGCAGCTTCGGGGGGGGCTCTGGGGCCAACGTCCTGACTTTC.

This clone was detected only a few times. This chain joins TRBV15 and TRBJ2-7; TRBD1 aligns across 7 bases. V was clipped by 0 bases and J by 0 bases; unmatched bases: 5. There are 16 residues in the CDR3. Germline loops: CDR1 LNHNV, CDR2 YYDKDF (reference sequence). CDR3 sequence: CATSRDRDSPSYEQYF. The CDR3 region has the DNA TGTGCCACCAGCAGAGATCGGGACAGCCCCTCCTACGAGCAGTACTTC.

Written as DNA, the CDR3 is TGTGCCTGGAAGGGGGCGGGCACAGATACGCAGTATTTT. Translation gives CAWKGAGTDTQYF. This chain joins TRBV30 and TRBJ2-3, with 7 bases fitting TRBD1. Germline V gene sequence: CDR1 GTSNPN, CDR2 SVGIG (reference sequence). The CDR3 length is 13 residues. The junction had 2 bases not matched to a gene; V was cut back by 4 bases and J by 1 base.

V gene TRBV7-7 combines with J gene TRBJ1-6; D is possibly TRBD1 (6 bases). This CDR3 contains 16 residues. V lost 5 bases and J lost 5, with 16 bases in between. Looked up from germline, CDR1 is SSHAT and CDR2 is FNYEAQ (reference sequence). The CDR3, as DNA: TGTGCCAGCAGCCCTAAGACAGGTCCTAATAATTCACCCCTCCACTTT. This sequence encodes CASSPKTGPNNSPLHF.

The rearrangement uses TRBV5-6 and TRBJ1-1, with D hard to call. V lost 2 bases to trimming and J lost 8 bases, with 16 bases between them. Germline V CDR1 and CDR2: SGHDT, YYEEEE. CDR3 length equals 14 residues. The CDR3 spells CASSFRGMEFEAFF. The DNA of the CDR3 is TGTGCCAGCAGCTTTCGGGGAATGGAATTCGAAGCTTTCTTT.

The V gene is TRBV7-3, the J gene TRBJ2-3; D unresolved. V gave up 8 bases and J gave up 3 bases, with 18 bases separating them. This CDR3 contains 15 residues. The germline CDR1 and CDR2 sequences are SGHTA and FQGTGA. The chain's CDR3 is CASAYRLELTDTQYF. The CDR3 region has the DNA TGTGCCAGCGCATACCGGTTGGAGTTGACAGATACGCAGTATTTT.

Here the CDR3 reads CASSSVAGVGEQFF. CDR3 sequence (DNA): TGTGCCAGCAGTTCGGTAGCGGGTGTGGGTGAGCAGTTCTTC. The V call is TRBV28, the J call TRBJ2-1; the match to TRBD2 covers 7 bases. This CDR3 is 14 amino acids long. Germline V lookup: CDR1 MDHEN, CDR2 SYDVKM. The ends lost 4 bases at V and 9 bases at J; junction bases unmatched: 9.

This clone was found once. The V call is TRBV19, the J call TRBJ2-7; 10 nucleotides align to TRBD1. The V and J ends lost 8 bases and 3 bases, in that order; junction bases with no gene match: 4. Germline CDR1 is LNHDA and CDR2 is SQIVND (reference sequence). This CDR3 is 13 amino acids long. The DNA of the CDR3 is TGTGCCAGTGGACGGGACAGGGGCTACGAGCAGTACTTC. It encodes CASGRDRGYEQYF.

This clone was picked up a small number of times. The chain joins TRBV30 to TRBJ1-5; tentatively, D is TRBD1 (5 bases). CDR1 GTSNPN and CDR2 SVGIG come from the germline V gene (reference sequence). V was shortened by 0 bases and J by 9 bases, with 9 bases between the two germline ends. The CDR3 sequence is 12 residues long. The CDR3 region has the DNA TGTGCCTGGAGTGTAACCGGGGGGCCCCAGCATTTT. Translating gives CAWSVTGGPQHF.

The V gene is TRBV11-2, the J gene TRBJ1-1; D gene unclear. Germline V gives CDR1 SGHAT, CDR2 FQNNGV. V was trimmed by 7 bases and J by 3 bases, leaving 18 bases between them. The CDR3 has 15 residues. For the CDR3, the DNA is TGTGCCAGCAAGCGGCAGCCTCGTGTGTACACTGAAGCTTTCTTT. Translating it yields CASKRQPRVYTEAFF.

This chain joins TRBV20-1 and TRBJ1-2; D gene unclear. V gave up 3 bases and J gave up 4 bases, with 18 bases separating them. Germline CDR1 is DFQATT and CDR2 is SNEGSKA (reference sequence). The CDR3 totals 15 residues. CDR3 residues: CSASKAGGETYGYTF. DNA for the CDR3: TGCAGTGCTAGTAAGGCCGGTGGGGAGACCTATGGCTACACCTTC.

The CDR3 nucleotides are TGTGCCAGCAGTACTAGCGGGATCCCCAGCTACGAGCAGTACTTC. It is translated as CASSTSGIPSYEQYF. This chain connects TRBV28 to TRBJ2-7, with 10 bases aligning to TRBD2. The CDR3 sequence is 15 residues long. V lost 5 bases, J lost 3 bases, and 7 bases stayed unmatched. The germline CDR1 and CDR2 sequences are MDHEN and SYDVKM.

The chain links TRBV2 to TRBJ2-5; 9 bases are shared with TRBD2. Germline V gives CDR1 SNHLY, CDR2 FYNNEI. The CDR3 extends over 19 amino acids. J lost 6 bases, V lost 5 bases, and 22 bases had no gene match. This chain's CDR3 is CASSSQIKDWGPSGKTQYF. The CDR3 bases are TGTGCCAGCAGTTCTCAAATTAAGGACTGGGGGCCTAGCGGGAAGACCCAGTACTTC.

The CDR3 spells CASSLPRPYEQYF. The CDR3 bases are TGTGCCAGCAGTTTGCCGCGCCCCTACGAGCAGTACTTC. The chain is built from TRBV28 and TRBJ2-7; D not resolved. From germline, CDR1 is MDHEN and CDR2 SYDVKM. CDR3 size: 13 residues. The V end lost 3 bases, the J end lost 2 bases, and 8 bases lay between the germline ends.